One sample yielded the 28 T cell receptor beta chains listed below, sequenced in a study of response to subunit inactivated influenza vaccine. TCRdb re-analysed the RT-PCR reads in MiXCR, keeping a single row per CDR3 protein. Counted here are about 780,000 distinct CDR3 sequences, approximately 18% occurring once; the ten biggest clones make up roughly a tenth. This specimen consisted of PBMCs from blood, obtained roughly 5 days after vaccination. The receptors derive from a middle-aged man who received an inactivated influenza vaccine.

This clonotype was picked up many times. V gene TRBV27 combines with J gene TRBJ2-1; no reliable D call. Germline V gene data show CDR1 as MNHEY and CDR2 as SMNVEV (reference sequence). Trimming left V 6 bases short and J 3 bases short, with 12 bases between. CDR3 length: 14 amino acids. The CDR3 bases are TGTGCCAGCAGCCCGATGGACGGCTACAATGAGCAGTTCTTC. It is translated as CASSPMDGYNEQFF.

The sample holds many counts of this clonotype. The V and J genes are TRBV20-1 and TRBJ2-2, with TRBD2 matching 10 bases. Trimming cost V 5 bases and J 5 bases; bases outside gene matches: 11. The CDR3 runs 16 residues. Looked up from germline, CDR1 is DFQATT and CDR2 is SNEGSKA (reference sequence). DNA for the CDR3: TGCAGTGCTCACCTCACTAGCGGGATGAGGACCGGGGAGCTGTTTTTT. Translated, it gives CSAHLTSGMRTGELFF.

The rearrangement uses TRBV12-3 or TRBV12-4 and TRBJ1-1; D gene ambiguous. V lost 1 base to trimming and J lost 4 bases, with 10 bases between them. CDR3 length: 14 residues. CDR3 sequence: CASSLEPGSTEAFF. CDR3 bases: TGTGCCAGCAGTTTAGAACCAGGCTCCACTGAAGCTTTCTTT.

This clonotype was counted only a few times. The gene calls are TRBV28 and TRBJ1-1, with 7 bases fitting TRBD1. The V gene end was trimmed by 2 bases and the J gene end by 0 bases; junction bases not matched to a gene: 15. This CDR3 comprises 19 residues. Germline V lookup: CDR1 MDHEN, CDR2 SYDVKM. The CDR3 is CASSLIGIRRQGLNTEAFF. Here the CDR3 DNA reads TGTGCCAGCAGTTTAATCGGAATTCGGAGACAGGGTCTGAACACTGAAGCTTTCTTT.

V gene TRBV9 combines with J gene TRBJ2-3; 7 bases line up with TRBD1. Trimming removed 4 bases from V and 3 bases from J; junction bases left unmatched: 14. The CDR3 consists of 17 residues. Germline values: CDR1 SGDLS, CDR2 YYNGEE. For the CDR3, the DNA is TGTGCCAGCAGCCCTAGACAGGGTTCCTTCCTTACAGATACGCAGTATTTT. Translation gives CASSPRQGSFLTDTQYF.

This clonotype has a handful of counts. This chain joins TRBV2 and TRBJ1-3, with D unresolved. The V end lost 4 bases, the J end lost 9 bases, and 10 bases lay between the germline ends. This CDR3 comprises 12 residues. Germline loops: CDR1 SNHLY, CDR2 FYNNEI. The CDR3 here is CASSGPKPTIYF. The CDR3 DNA sequence: TGTGCCAGCAGTGGACCGAAACCCACCATATATTTT.

V is TRBV24-1 and J is TRBJ2-5, with D possibly being TRBD1 (6 bases). Per germline, CDR1 KGHDR and CDR2 SFDVKD. The V end lost 2 bases, the J end lost 2 bases, and 14 bases lay between the germline ends. CDR3 length: 16 residues. CDR3 protein: CATSDSQGFEQETQYF. The CDR3 nucleotides are TGTGCCACCAGTGATTCACAGGGTTTTGAGCAAGAGACCCAGTACTTC.

There are many counts of this clonotype. The chain links TRBV10-3 to TRBJ2-1; D is possibly TRBD2 (6 bases). The V end lost 3 bases, the J end lost 0 bases, and 6 bases lay between the germline ends. Germline loops: CDR1 ENHRY, CDR2 SYGVKD. The CDR3 runs to 14 residues. This CDR3 is CAISDGSSYNEQFF. For the CDR3, the DNA is TGTGCCATCAGTGACGGGAGCTCCTACAATGAGCAGTTCTTC.

This chain connects TRBV12-5 to TRBJ1-1; 8 bases agree with TRBD1. The V gene end was trimmed by 4 bases and the J gene end by 4 bases; junction bases not matched to a gene: 5. CDR1 and CDR2 (germline): LGHNT, FRNRAP. This CDR3 is built from 14 residues. The CDR3 coding sequence is TGTGCTAGTGGTTCCGGACAGGGAGGCACTGAAGCTTTCTTT. Translated, it gives CASGSGQGGTEAFF.

The V call is TRBV7-2, the J call TRBJ2-3; maybe TRBD1 (6 bases). The CDR3 extends over 15 amino acids. V was clipped by 4 bases and J by 3 bases, with 14 bases between them. In germline, CDR1 is SGHTA, CDR2 FQGNSA. The CDR3 sequence is CASSWRSGTTDTQYF. In DNA, the CDR3 is TGTGCCAGCAGCTGGCGGTCGGGGACAACAGATACGCAGTATTTT.

This clonotype was observed a handful of times. The chain joins TRBV12-3 or TRBV12-4 to TRBJ2-6; D gene ambiguous. Between the trimmed V and J ends, which lost 5 bases and 0 bases, there was a span of 11 bases. This CDR3 has 16 amino acids. This chain's CDR3 is CASSLRPSSGANVLTF. The DNA for the CDR3 is TGTGCCAGCAGTCTACGCCCGAGCTCTGGGGCCAACGTCCTGACTTTC.

V gene TRBV10-3 combines with J gene TRBJ1-1, with a tentative D call TRBD1 (6 bases). The ends were cut back, 9 bases at V and 1 base at J, with 9 bases in the middle. Germline V CDR1 and CDR2: ENHRY, SYGVKD. This CDR3 has 12 amino acids. The CDR3: CAIGQQNTEAFF. As DNA, the CDR3 is TGTGCCATAGGACAGCAGAACACTGAAGCTTTCTTT.

This clonotype was picked up one time. The chain links TRBV28 to TRBJ1-5; TRBD1 might be the D (5 bases). The V end lost 8 bases, the J end lost 10 bases, and 9 bases lay between the germline ends. CDR3 size: 10 residues. CDR1 and CDR2 from the germline V gene are MDHEN and SYDVKM. Here the CDR3 reads CASGGGPQHF. In DNA, the CDR3 is TGTGCCAGCGGGGGGGGACCCCAGCATTTT.

The chain employs TRBV5-1 and TRBJ2-1; D is perhaps TRBD1 (6 bases). Germline-derived CDR1 and CDR2 are SGHRS and YFSETQ. This CDR3 comprises 16 residues. V lost 0 bases and J 6 bases, leaving 16 bases between the germline ends. The CDR3 loop is CASSLETTGTGNEQFF. For the CDR3, the DNA is TGCGCCAGCAGCTTGGAGACCACAGGGACCGGCAATGAGCAGTTCTTC.

This sequence joins TRBV19 and TRBJ1-5; D may be TRBD1 (6 bases). CDR3 size: 17 residues. Trimming left V 5 bases short and J 0 bases short, with 17 bases between. Germline V gene sequence: CDR1 LNHDA, CDR2 SQIVND (reference sequence). The CDR3 region has the DNA TGTGCCAGTAGTCCGTTCTGGACAGACTATAGCAATCAGCCCCAGCATTTT. It encodes CASSPFWTDYSNQPQHF.

This clonotype was seen many times. This sequence joins TRBV6-2 or TRBV6-3 and TRBJ1-5; TRBD1 matches 12 bases. The CDR3 runs 15 residues. Per germline, CDR1 MNHEY and CDR2 SVGEGT. V lost 5 bases, J lost 5 bases, and 4 bases stayed unmatched. CDR3 DNA: TGTGCCAGCAGTCCGGGGACAGGGGGCTATCAGCCCCAGCATTTT. This gives the protein CASSPGTGGYQPQHF.

The table lists this clonotype with a few counts. In nucleotides, the CDR3 is TGTGCCAGCAGCTTAGCCGCCGTAGTCAATGAGCAGTTCTTC. Translated, it gives CASSLAAVVNEQFF. The gene calls are TRBV11-2 and TRBJ2-1; D not certain. CDR1 and CDR2 from the germline V gene are SGHAT and FQNNGV. Trimming took 1 base from V and 6 from J, leaving 10 bases between them. This CDR3 spans 14 amino acids.

The V and J genes are TRBV28 and TRBJ2-7; no clear D gene. V lost 7 bases and J 2 bases, leaving 12 bases between the germline ends. This CDR3 contains 13 residues. The germline V gene has CDR1 MDHEN and CDR2 SYDVKM. The CDR3 is CASINAVTYEQYF. CDR3 DNA sequence: TGTGCCAGCATTAACGCGGTGACCTACGAGCAGTACTTC.

This clonotype has only a few counts. The genes are TRBV11-2 and TRBJ1-1; TRBD1 is a possible D gene (5 bases). Trimming removed 8 bases at V and 4 bases at J, with 17 bases between. The CDR3 consists of 14 residues. Germline CDR1 is SGHAT and CDR2 is FQNNGV. This CDR3 is CASRSPGGSTEAFF. The CDR3, as DNA: TGTGCCAGCCGCTCACCCGGGGGAAGCACTGAAGCTTTCTTT.

The chain combines TRBV20-1 with TRBJ1-1, with 12 bases matching TRBD1. Germline CDR1 reads DFQATT; CDR2 reads SNEGSKA (reference sequence). With V trimmed by 6 bases and J by 5 bases, 7 bases remained unmatched. There are 14 residues in the CDR3. CDR3 sequence: CSAGTGGGPTEAFF. The DNA of the CDR3 is TGCAGTGCAGGGACAGGGGGCGGTCCGACTGAAGCTTTCTTT.

This clonotype was seen many times. The J gene is TRBJ1-2, the V gene TRBV7-9; D call uncertain. This CDR3 contains 15 residues. CDR1 SEHNR and CDR2 FQNEAQ come from the germline V gene (reference sequence). Trimming cost V 3 bases and J 8 bases, with 19 bases left between them. This chain's CDR3 is CASSFVAPRQGGYTF. CDR3 sequence (DNA): TGTGCCAGCAGCTTCGTCGCTCCCCGACAAGGCGGCTACACCTTC.

V is TRBV12-3 or TRBV12-4 and J is TRBJ2-2, with no clear D. The length of the CDR3 is 16 residues. Trimming left V 3 bases short and J 6 bases short, with 17 bases between. CDR3 nucleotides: TGTGCCAGCAGTTTCCCCACGACTCTAGGCCCCGGGGAGCTGTTTTTT. Encoded protein: CASSFPTTLGPGELFF.

This clonotype was seen more than once but under ten times. The gene calls are TRBV18 and TRBJ1-2, with D possibly TRBD1 on 6 matching bases. Trimming shortened V by 0 bases and J by 7 bases, and 15 bases separated the two germline ends. Per the germline V gene, CDR1 is KGHSH and CDR2 is LQKENI. This CDR3 is built from 15 residues. For the CDR3, the DNA is TGTGCCAGCTCACCACCGACAGAAACAGGGCTTGGCTACACCTTC. Translated, it gives CASSPPTETGLGYTF.

This clonotype was observed a few times. The CDR3 here is CASSLIAGARVEQYF. The CDR3 DNA is TGTGCCAGCAGTCTCATAGCGGGGGCCAGGGTTGAGCAGTACTTC. The chain recombines TRBV28 with TRBJ2-7, with 9 nucleotides matching TRBD2. The V gene's germline CDR1 is MDHEN and CDR2 SYDVKM. Losses at the gene ends were 5 bases for V and 7 bases for J; bases not matched to a gene: 12. The CDR3 covers 15 residues. Variable domain in full (rest from reference TRBV28 and TRBJ2-7): DVKVTQSSRYLVKRTGEKVFLECVQDMDHENMFWYRQDPGLGLRLIYFSYDVKMKEKGDIPEGYSVSREKKERFSLILESASTNQTSMYLCASSLIAGARVEQYFGPGTRLTVT.

This chain connects TRBV29-1 to TRBJ2-1; no definite D call. Germline CDR1 and CDR2: SQVTM and ANQGSEA. V was shortened by 3 bases and J by 3 bases, with 15 bases between the two germline ends. The CDR3 is 15 residues long. The CDR3 DNA reads as TGCAGCGTTGAGTTTTTCGAGGACGTCTACAATGAGCAGTTCTTC. Encoded protein: CSVEFFEDVYNEQFF.

This clonotype was detected a few times. The rearrangement joins TRBV20-1 to TRBJ2-1; D tentatively reads TRBD1 or TRBD2 (6 bases each). The CDR3 loop spans 12 amino acids. Germline V gives CDR1 DFQATT, CDR2 SNEGSKA (reference sequence). V shed 7 bases and J shed 7 bases, with 14 bases lying between them. This CDR3 is CSVTRGGNEQFF. DNA of the CDR3: TGCAGTGTGACGAGAGGGGGGAATGAGCAGTTCTTC.

The table lists this clonotype with a few counts. This chain joins TRBV7-9 and TRBJ2-2; D perhaps matches TRBD2 (5 bases). The CDR3 sequence is 17 residues long. Germline-derived CDR1 and CDR2 are SEHNR and FQNEAQ (reference sequence). With 2 bases removed from V and 4 bases from J, the gap between germline ends came to 17 bases. CDR3 nucleotides: TGTGCCAGCAGCTTATTTGGGTCAGCCCGGGGCACCGGGGAGCTGTTTTTT. Translated: CASSLFGSARGTGELFF.

This clonotype was found a few times. The CDR3 sequence is CASSPRLVYNEQFF. The CDR3 DNA reads TGTGCCAGCAGCCCTAGACTAGTATACAATGAGCAGTTCTTC. J is TRBJ2-1 and V is TRBV9; D is possibly TRBD2 (6 bases). The CDR3 extends over 14 amino acids. Germline-derived CDR1 and CDR2 are SGDLS and YYNGEE. Trimming pared 4 bases from V and 4 bases from J, leaving 12 bases between.